This TCR beta chain appears in the sequencing data of a study of cytomegalovirus exposure and HLA in healthy donors. Across the study: Researchers previously reported finding fewer than 140 million unique TCR beta sequences from 150 million to 200 million T cells.

Primers included in the PCR were 60 Vbeta and 13 Jbeta primers. The protocol was immunoSEQ multiplex PCR, while the TCRdb copy is restricted to in-frame clones and leaves out a portion. Among about 170,000 clones listed, under 80% were seen once. Worth noting for this clone: Its antigen is as yet unknown.

Findings and caveats of the study: Several of the most significant clusters appeared linked to common viral pathogens, based on a later analysis. Upon later analysis, HLA-associated TCR beta chains proved more clonally expanded than other, equally common chains.

J was trimmed by 6 bases and V by 2 bases; bases with no gene match: 16. This CDR3 has 19 residues. Germline V gives CDR1 SQVTM, CDR2 ANQGSEA. This chain uses TRBV29-1 with TRBJ2-1; 13 bases align to TRBD2. The sequence was obtained from a female donor in good health and CMV-seronegative. Sequenced: PBMCs. The chain's CDR3 is CSVESTSGGPPHPLNEQFF. The CDR3 nucleotides are TGCAGCGTTGAATCGACTAGCGGGGGGCCTCCTCACCCCCTCAATGAGCAGTTCTTC.